In its sample, the clone carrying this T cell receptor (beta chain) was seen once. This sample stems from a study of type 1 and type 2 diabetes patients. Genomic DNA was the PCR template. The TCR beta CDR3 region was amplified using 30 forward and 13 reverse primers. In TCRdb, the multiplex PCR reads were re-called with MiXCR into one record per CDR3 protein. The table has about 270,000 distinct CDR3 sequences, 47% seen once; the top ten hold roughly 15%. The CDR3 has 12 amino acids. V was cut by 1 base and J by 9 bases, with 9 bases left in between. Germline CDR1 is SEHNR and CDR2 is FQNEAQ (reference sequence).

This TCR was sampled from a man between 18 and 29 years old with type 2 diabetes. The J gene is TRBJ1-2, the V gene TRBV7-9; D call uncertain. The source material was peripheral blood mononuclear cells (PBMCs). This chain's CDR3 is CASSLGGYSYTF. The DNA of the CDR3 is TGTGCCAGCAGCTTAGGAGGATATAGCTACACCTTC.